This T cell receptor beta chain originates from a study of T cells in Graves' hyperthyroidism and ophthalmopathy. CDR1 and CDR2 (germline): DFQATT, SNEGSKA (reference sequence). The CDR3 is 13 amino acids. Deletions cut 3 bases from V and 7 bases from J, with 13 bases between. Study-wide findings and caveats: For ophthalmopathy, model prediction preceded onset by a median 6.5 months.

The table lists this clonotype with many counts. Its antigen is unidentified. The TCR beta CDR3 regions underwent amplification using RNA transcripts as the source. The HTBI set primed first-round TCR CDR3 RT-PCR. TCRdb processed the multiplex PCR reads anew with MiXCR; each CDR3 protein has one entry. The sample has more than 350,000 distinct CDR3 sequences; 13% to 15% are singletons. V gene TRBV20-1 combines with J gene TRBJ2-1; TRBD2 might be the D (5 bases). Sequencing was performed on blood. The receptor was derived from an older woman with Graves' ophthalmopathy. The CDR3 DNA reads TGCAGTGCTAGTCACCGCGGGTGGAATGAGCAGTTCTTC. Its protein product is CSASHRGWNEQFF.